The 28 T cell receptor beta chains below were found in one sample sequenced in a study of T cell repertoires in cytomegalovirus infection. These TCRs are of unknown antigen specificity. TCRdb fed the reads into MiXCR, producing one record per CDR3 protein. This table has 650,000 to 900,000 distinct CDR3 sequences, about 28% appearing once. Sequences were derived from cultured CD8+ T cells from PBMCs, sampled from culture after CMV antigen stimulation. Receptor source: a human donor in good health (CMV status not recorded). Some clones in this sample may be carry-over from other donors' samples.

A few counts support this clonotype. The chain joins TRBV5-1 to TRBJ2-1; 9 bases match TRBD2. Trimming took 0 bases from V and 6 from J; bases not matched to a gene: 7. The CDR3 has 16 residues. Germline CDR1 SGHRS, CDR2 YFSETQ. CDR3 protein: CASSLASGGLFNEQFF. The DNA of the CDR3 is TGCGCCAGCAGCTTGGCGAGCGGGGGGCTATTCAATGAGCAGTTCTTC.

The chain uses TRBV19 and TRBJ2-3, with D maybe TRBD2 (5 bases). CDR1 LNHDA and CDR2 SQIVND come from the germline V gene (reference sequence). CDR3 size: 16 residues. V dropped 1 base and J dropped 2 bases, with 13 bases sitting between them. The CDR3 region is CASSIVEAVITDTQYF. CDR3 bases: TGTGCCAGTAGTATAGTAGAAGCGGTGATCACAGATACGCAGTATTTT.

This chain connects TRBV28 to TRBJ2-1; 7 bases align to TRBD2. This CDR3 is built from 13 residues. The V segment lost 2 bases and the J segment 9 bases; nucleotides outside the gene matches: 4. From germline, CDR1 is MDHEN and CDR2 SYDVKM. CDR3 loop: CASSLGTKREQFF. The CDR3 region has the DNA TGTGCCAGCAGTTTAGGGACTAAGCGTGAGCAGTTCTTC.

This chain uses TRBV7-6 with TRBJ2-5, with D perhaps matching TRBD1 (5 bases). This CDR3 has 12 amino acids. The V end was cut by 4 bases, the J end by 7 bases, with 10 bases between. The germline CDR1 and CDR2 sequences are SGHVS and FNYEAQ. In DNA, the CDR3 is TGTGCCAGCAGCTCAAATCAGGGGACCCAGTACTTC. Protein sequence: CASSSNQGTQYF.

The J gene is TRBJ1-5, the V gene TRBV6-2 or TRBV6-3; 9 nucleotides agree with TRBD1. V shed 6 bases and J 5 bases; nucleotides not matched to a gene: 17. The CDR3 is 18 residues long. Germline V gene sequence: CDR1 MNHEY, CDR2 SVGEGT. CDR3 sequence: CASRPTGGLILMDQPQHF. DNA for the CDR3: TGTGCCAGCAGACCGACAGGGGGGCTTATTTTGATGGATCAGCCCCAGCATTTT.

As for this clonotype: It may be a read error: a sequence one base away is much more abundant. V gene TRBV7-6 combines with J gene TRBJ2-1, with D tentatively TRBD2 (6 bases). The CDR3 is made up of 15 amino acids. Germline V gene lookup returns CDR1 SGHVS and CDR2 FNYEAQ. V lost 6 bases and J 4 bases, leaving 16 bases between the germline ends. The CDR3 DNA reads as TGTGCCAGCAGATCCTCCGGGACTGGGTACAATGAGCAGTTCTTC. Its protein is CASRSSGTGYNEQFF. Filled out from reference TRBV7-6 and TRBJ2-1, the complete variable domain reads GAGVSQSPRYKVTKRGQDVALRCDPISGHVSLYWYRQALGQGPEFLTYFNYEAQQDKSGLPNDRFSAERPEGSISTLTIQRTEQRDSAMYRCASRSSGTGYNEQFFGPGTRLTVL.

The CDR3 is CSATGGDGYGYTF. The CDR3 DNA sequence: TGCAGCGCCACAGGAGGGGATGGCTATGGCTACACCTTC. The chain is built from TRBV29-1 and TRBJ1-2; tentatively, D is TRBD1 (5 bases). Trimming stripped 7 bases from V and 4 bases from J, with 16 bases between. Germline values: CDR1 SQVTM, CDR2 ANQGSEA. This CDR3 has 13 amino acids. Filled out from reference TRBV29-1 and TRBJ1-2, the complete variable domain reads SAVISQKPSRDICQRGTSLTIQCQVDSQVTMMFWYRQQPGQSLTLIATANQGSEATYESGFVIDKFPISRPNLTFSTLTVSNMSPEDSSIYLCSATGGDGYGYTFGSGTRLTVV.

The rearrangement uses TRBV15 and TRBJ2-4; D unresolved. The CDR3 sequence is 17 residues long. Per the germline V gene, CDR1 is LNHNV and CDR2 is YYDKDF (reference sequence). V was clipped by 2 bases and J by 2 bases, with 16 bases between them. CDR3 loop: CATSRPGNSSSKNIQYF. As DNA, the CDR3 is TGTGCCACCAGCAGACCTGGGAATAGTTCCTCCAAAAACATTCAGTACTTC. The full variable domain, rest sourced from reference TRBV15 and TRBJ2-4, is DAMVIQNPRYQVTQFGKPVTLSCSQTLNHNVMYWYQQKSSQAPKLLFHYYDKDFNNEADTPDNFQSRRPNTSFCFLDIRSPGLGDTAMYLCATSRPGNSSSKNIQYFGAGTRLSVL.

This clonotype appeared a few times. The genes are TRBV25-1 and TRBJ1-1; D is possibly TRBD1 (6 bases). The V end was cut by 9 bases, the J end by 5 bases, with 16 bases between. Germline V gives CDR1 MGHDK, CDR2 SYGVNS. The CDR3 is 13 amino acids. DNA for the CDR3: TGTGCCAGTTCAGTCGGGGGGCTGACTGAAGCTTTCTTT. It specifies CASSVGGLTEAFF.

For this clonotype: A much larger clone lies one base from this, so it may be a read error. V is TRBV7-8 and J is TRBJ1-1; D gene ambiguous. CDR1 is SGHVS, CDR2 FQNEAQ, per germline. The CDR3 spans 15 residues. Trimming removed 2 bases at V and 0 bases at J, with 10 bases between. The CDR3 loop reads CASSLSGTMNTEAFF. Here the CDR3 DNA reads TGTGCCAGCAGCTTATCAGGTACCATGAACACTGAAGCTTTCTTT.

This clonotype was seen a handful of times. The chain combines TRBV10-3 with TRBJ2-5; TRBD1 might be the D (5 bases). Between the trimmed V and J ends, which lost 3 bases and 3 bases, there was a span of 8 bases. Germline V lookup: CDR1 ENHRY, CDR2 SYGVKD. There are 13 residues in the CDR3. The CDR3 reads CAISDGREETQYF. The CDR3 DNA is TGTGCCATCAGTGATGGCAGGGAAGAGACCCAGTACTTC.

The chain carries TRBV19 and TRBJ1-2; perhaps TRBD1 as D (5 bases). Germline CDR1 is LNHDA and CDR2 is SQIVND (reference sequence). The CDR3 has 14 amino acids. V lost 9 bases, J lost 4 bases, and 18 bases lay in between. Written as DNA, the CDR3 is TGTGCCAGCCGTTCCTCGACAGCTCTCTATGGCTACACCTTC. It yields the protein CASRSSTALYGYTF.

The V call is TRBV13, the J call TRBJ2-7; D gene ambiguous. V was trimmed by 0 bases and J by 5 bases, leaving 14 bases between them. CDR1 and CDR2 (germline): PRHDT, FYEKMQ (reference sequence). This CDR3 has 15 residues. The CDR3 nucleotides are TGTGCCAGCAGCTTAGGGGACGAAACCTTGGACGAGCAGTACGTC. Protein: CASSLGDETLDEQYV.

The chain carries TRBV6-2 or TRBV6-3 and TRBJ1-2, with D possibly being TRBD1 (6 bases). V dropped 5 bases and J dropped 1 base, with 8 bases sitting between them. The CDR3 runs to 13 residues. Germline values: CDR1 MNHEY, CDR2 SVGEGT. The CDR3 loop is CASSDRFNYGYTF. CDR3 in DNA: TGTGCCAGCAGTGACAGGTTTAACTATGGCTACACCTTC.

V usage is TRBV6-5 and J usage is TRBJ1-5; no reliable D call. Germline V lookup: CDR1 MNHEY, CDR2 SVGAGI. The ends were cut back, 5 bases at V and 5 bases at J, with 16 bases in the middle. The CDR3 is 15 residues long. The CDR3 sequence is CASSEEPDVDQPQHF. The CDR3 nucleotides read TGTGCCAGCAGTGAAGAGCCTGACGTAGATCAGCCCCAGCATTTT.

In its sample, this clonotype was seen a few times. Here the CDR3 reads CSVEVRAPGELFF. CDR3 DNA sequence: TGCAGCGTTGAAGTCAGGGCGCCCGGGGAGCTGTTTTTT. V and J are TRBV29-1 and TRBJ2-2, with D possibly being TRBD1 (5 bases). The CDR3 totals 13 residues. CDR1 and CDR2 (germline): SQVTM, ANQGSEA. With 1 base removed from V and 6 bases from J, the gap between germline ends came to 9 bases.

The rearrangement joins TRBV10-3 to TRBJ1-2; D gene uncertain. CDR3 size: 11 residues. The germline CDR1 and CDR2 sequences are ENHRY and SYGVKD. V was shortened by 10 bases and J by 6 bases, with 12 bases between the two germline ends. CDR3: CATPGMDGYTF. The CDR3 DNA sequence: TGTGCCACCCCGGGTATGGATGGCTACACCTTC.

The chain is built from TRBV6-6 and TRBJ2-1, with a possible D match to TRBD2 (6 bases). Germline V gene sequence: CDR1 MNHNY, CDR2 SVGAGI (reference sequence). This CDR3 region has 16 residues. V lost 2 bases and J 2 bases, leaving 13 bases between the germline ends. CDR3 amino acids: CASSYPGTSPYNEQFF. The DNA of the CDR3 is TGTGCCAGCAGTTACCCGGGAACTAGCCCCTACAATGAGCAGTTCTTC.

The rearrangement joins TRBV18 to TRBJ1-2; possible D gene TRBD1, 5 bases. Looked up from germline, CDR1 is KGHSH and CDR2 is LQKENI. The CDR3 spans 14 residues. Trimming removed 2 bases at V and 4 bases at J, with 11 bases between. CDR3: CASSPGGRIYGYTF. In nucleotides, the CDR3 is TGTGCCAGCTCACCAGGGGGACGGATCTATGGCTACACCTTC. The full variable domain, in which reference TRBV18 and TRBJ1-2 provide the parts outside the CDR3, is NAGVMQNPRHLVRRRGQEARLRCSPMKGHSHVYWYRQLPEEGLKFMVYLQKENIIDESGMPKERFSAEFPKEGPSILRIQQVVRGDSAAYFCASSPGGRIYGYTFGSGTRLTVV.

Only a few counts were recorded for this clonotype. The chain is built from TRBV27 and TRBJ2-3; 10 positions agree with TRBD2. Germline V lookup: CDR1 MNHEY, CDR2 SMNVEV (reference sequence). This CDR3 comprises 19 residues. V trimming: 5 bases; J trimming: 1 base; junction bases outside the gene matches: 15. CDR3 sequence: CASSLDYERGGSGTDTQYF. The CDR3 DNA sequence: TGTGCCAGCAGTCTTGACTATGAGCGGGGGGGTTCTGGCACAGATACGCAGTATTTT.

The table lists this clonotype with a few counts. The genes are TRBV6-6 and TRBJ2-7; D gene uncertain. V was clipped by 0 bases and J by 4 bases, with 4 bases between them. Germline values: CDR1 MNHNY, CDR2 SVGAGI (reference sequence). The CDR3 spans 12 residues. DNA of the CDR3: TGTGCCAGCAGTTACTCGTTATACGAGCAGTACTTC. It specifies CASSYSLYEQYF.

This clonotype has a count of ten or more. The chain employs TRBV6-2 or TRBV6-3 and TRBJ2-2, with 9 bases matching TRBD1. V lost 6 bases, J lost 7 bases, and 12 bases stayed unmatched. The CDR3 extends over 16 amino acids. Germline V lookup: CDR1 MNHEY, CDR2 SVGEGT. CDR3: CASRPPGQGRFGELFF. CDR3 coding DNA: TGTGCCAGCAGACCCCCGGGACAGGGAAGGTTCGGGGAGCTGTTTTTT.

A single count supports this clonotype. The chain links TRBV24-1 to TRBJ2-5, with unresolved D. This CDR3 has 14 residues. Germline lookup yields CDR1 KGHDR and CDR2 SFDVKD. V was cut by 2 bases and J by 5 bases, with 11 bases left in between. The CDR3 protein is CATSDSGVGETQYF. The CDR3 DNA reads TGTGCCACCAGTGATTCTGGAGTGGGTGAGACCCAGTACTTC.

V gene TRBV6-4 combines with J gene TRBJ2-1; 11 nucleotides line up with TRBD2. The CDR3 spans 18 residues. After removal of 0 bases from V and 2 bases from J, the junction contained 6 bases not matched to a gene. Per germline, CDR1 MRHNA and CDR2 SNTAGT. The chain's CDR3 is CASSDSLLAGVPYNEQFF. The CDR3 bases are TGTGCCAGCAGTGACTCGCTACTAGCGGGGGTTCCCTACAATGAGCAGTTCTTC.

Only a few counts were recorded for this clonotype. The chain combines TRBV11-3 with TRBJ2-3, with 7 bases fitting TRBD2. CDR1 SGHNT and CDR2 YENEEA come from the germline V gene. J gave up 2 bases and V 6 bases, and 8 bases lay outside the gene matches. The CDR3 loop spans 15 amino acids. The CDR3 bases are TGTGCCAGCAGTTCACCGGGACTATACACAGATACGCAGTATTTT. Its protein product is CASSSPGLYTDTQYF.

The chain links TRBV7-9 to TRBJ1-1; D possibly corresponds to TRBD1 (6 bases). The CDR3 is 12 amino acids. From germline, CDR1 is SEHNR and CDR2 FQNEAQ (reference sequence). V was clipped by 7 bases and J by 2 bases, with 8 bases between them. The chain's CDR3 is CASTQGNTEAFF. The CDR3 DNA reads TGTGCCAGCACACAGGGTAACACTGAAGCTTTCTTT.

This clonotype was picked up many times. This chain connects TRBV12-3 or TRBV12-4 to TRBJ2-7; D unresolved. V shed 1 base and J shed 6 bases, with 10 bases lying between them. The CDR3 consists of 13 residues. CDR3 residues: CASSLDPKGEQYV. The CDR3 DNA reads as TGTGCCAGCAGTTTAGACCCGAAGGGCGAGCAGTACGTC.

The chain carries TRBV4-1 and TRBJ2-3; D possibly uses TRBD1 or TRBD2 (5 bases each). Trimming stripped 0 bases from V and 0 bases from J, with 13 bases between. Germline-derived CDR1 and CDR2 are MGHRA and YSYEKL. The length of the CDR3 is 17 residues. This chain's CDR3 is CASSQELWDGSTDTQYF. The CDR3 DNA reads TGCGCCAGCAGCCAAGAATTATGGGACGGTAGCACAGATACGCAGTATTTT.